This T cell receptor (beta chain) was documented in a study of cytomegalovirus exposure and HLA in healthy donors. Across the whole study: An early release of data contained tens of millions of unique TCRs, which came from HLA-typed donors. Study observations and caveats: The study designated 160 or so TCR beta chains cytomegalovirus-associated. Some V segments (TRBV6-2 and TRBV6-3 among them) were excluded as indistinguishable.

CDR3 length: 12 amino acids. Germline lookup yields CDR1 MNHNS and CDR2 SASEGT. Trimming removed 2 bases from V and 16 bases from J; junction bases left unmatched: 8. In its sample, this clone was seen a few times. Antigen specificity is unknown. The PCR used 60 Vbeta and 13 Jbeta primers. The data were produced by immunoSEQ multiplex PCR, yet TCRdb's version contains in-frame clones alone and is incomplete. The sample lists hundreds of thousands of clones, roughly 85% seen once, with 1.5% to 2% in the top ten. Sequencing input: PBMCs. This sequence originates from a male donor in good health and CMV-seronegative. The chain carries TRBV6-1 and TRBJ1-5; 7 bases are a match to TRBD1. CDR3 protein: CASSESGQRGHF. As DNA, the CDR3 is TGTGCCAGCAGTGAATCGGGACAGAGGGGCCATTTT.